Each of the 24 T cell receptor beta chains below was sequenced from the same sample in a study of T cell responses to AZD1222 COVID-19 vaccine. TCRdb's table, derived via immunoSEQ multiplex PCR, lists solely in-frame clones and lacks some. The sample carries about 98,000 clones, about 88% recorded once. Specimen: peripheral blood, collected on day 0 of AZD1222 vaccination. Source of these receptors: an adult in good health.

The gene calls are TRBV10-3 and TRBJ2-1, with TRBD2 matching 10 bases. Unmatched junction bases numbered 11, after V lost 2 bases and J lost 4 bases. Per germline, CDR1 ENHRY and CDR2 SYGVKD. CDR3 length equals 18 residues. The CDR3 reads CAISEPSASGSLYNEQFF. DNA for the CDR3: TGTGCCATCAGTGAGCCTTCAGCTAGCGGGAGTCTGTACAATGAGCAGTTCTTC.

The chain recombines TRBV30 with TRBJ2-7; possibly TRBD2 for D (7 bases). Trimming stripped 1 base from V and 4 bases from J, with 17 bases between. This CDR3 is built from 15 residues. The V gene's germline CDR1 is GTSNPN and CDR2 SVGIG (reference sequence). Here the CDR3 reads CAWSGGGDSPYEQYF. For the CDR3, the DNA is TGTGCCTGGAGTGGAGGGGGGGATAGTCCTTACGAGCAGTACTTC.

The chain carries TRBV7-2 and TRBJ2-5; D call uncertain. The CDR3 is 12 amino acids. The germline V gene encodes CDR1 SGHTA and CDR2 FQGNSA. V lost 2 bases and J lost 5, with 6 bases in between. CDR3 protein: CASSLFGETQYF. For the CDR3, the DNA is TGTGCCAGCAGCTTATTTGGGGAGACCCAGTACTTC.

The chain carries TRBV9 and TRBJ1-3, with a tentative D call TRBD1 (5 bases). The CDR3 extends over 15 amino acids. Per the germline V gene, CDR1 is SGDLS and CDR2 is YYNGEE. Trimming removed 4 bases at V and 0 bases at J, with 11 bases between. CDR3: CASSKSRDSGNTIYF. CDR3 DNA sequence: TGTGCCAGCAGCAAGAGCAGGGACTCTGGAAACACCATATATTTT.

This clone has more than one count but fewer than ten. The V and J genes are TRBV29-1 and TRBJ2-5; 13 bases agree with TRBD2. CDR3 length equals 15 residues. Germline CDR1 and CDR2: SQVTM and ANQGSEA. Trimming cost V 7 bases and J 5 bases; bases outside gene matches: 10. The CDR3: CSALTSGRAYETQYF. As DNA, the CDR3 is TGCAGCGCCCTAACTAGCGGGAGGGCCTACGAGACCCAGTACTTC.

The CDR3 sequence is CASGKSEDTQYF. CDR3 coding DNA: TGTGCCAGCGGGAAATCGGAAGATACGCAGTATTTT. The chain has TRBV6-5 and TRBJ2-3; D is uncertain. Germline loops: CDR1 MNHEY, CDR2 SVGAGI. Trimming took off 8 bases at V and 5 bases at J, with 11 bases between the two ends. The CDR3 consists of 12 residues.

The CDR3 spells CASYPGQGPYEQYF. The CDR3 DNA reads as TGCGCCAGCTACCCGGGACAGGGCCCCTACGAGCAGTACTTC. The chain combines TRBV5-1 with TRBJ2-7, with TRBD1 identical over 9 bases. Germline lookup yields CDR1 SGHRS and CDR2 YFSETQ. The junction had 7 bases not matched to a gene; V was cut back by 7 bases and J by 2 bases. The CDR3 contains 14 residues.

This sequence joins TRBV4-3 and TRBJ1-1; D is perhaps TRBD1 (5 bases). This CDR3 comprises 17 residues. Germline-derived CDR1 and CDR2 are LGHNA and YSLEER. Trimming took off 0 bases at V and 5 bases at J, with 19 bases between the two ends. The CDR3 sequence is CASSQDWGGGGGTEAFF. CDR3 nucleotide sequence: TGCGCCAGCAGCCAAGATTGGGGTGGTGGGGGAGGGACTGAAGCTTTCTTT.

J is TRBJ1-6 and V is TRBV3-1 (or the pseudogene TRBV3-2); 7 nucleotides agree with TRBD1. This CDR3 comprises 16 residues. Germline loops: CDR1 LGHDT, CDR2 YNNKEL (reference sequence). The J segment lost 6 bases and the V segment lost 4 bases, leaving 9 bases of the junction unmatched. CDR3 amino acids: CASSPRGGGPNSPLHF. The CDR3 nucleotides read TGTGCCAGCAGCCCGCGTGGAGGGGGCCCTAATTCACCCCTCCACTTT.

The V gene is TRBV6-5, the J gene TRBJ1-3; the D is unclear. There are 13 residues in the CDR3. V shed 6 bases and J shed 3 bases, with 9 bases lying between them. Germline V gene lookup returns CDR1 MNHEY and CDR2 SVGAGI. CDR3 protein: CASRTNRGNTIYF. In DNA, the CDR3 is TGTGCCAGCAGGACAAATCGTGGAAACACCATATATTTT.

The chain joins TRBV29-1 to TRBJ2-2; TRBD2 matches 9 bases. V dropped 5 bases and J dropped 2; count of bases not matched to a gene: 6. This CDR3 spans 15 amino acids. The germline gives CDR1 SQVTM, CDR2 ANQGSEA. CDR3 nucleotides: TGCAGCGTTCGGAATAGCGGGGGAAACACCGGGGAGCTGTTTTTT. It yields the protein CSVRNSGGNTGELFF.

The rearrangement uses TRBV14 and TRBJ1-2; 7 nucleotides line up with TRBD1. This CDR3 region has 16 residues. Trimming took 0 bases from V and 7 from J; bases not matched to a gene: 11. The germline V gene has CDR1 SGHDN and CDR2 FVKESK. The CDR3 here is CASSQDPRQGTRGYTF. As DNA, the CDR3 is TGTGCCAGCAGCCAAGACCCGAGACAGGGAACACGTGGCTACACCTTC.

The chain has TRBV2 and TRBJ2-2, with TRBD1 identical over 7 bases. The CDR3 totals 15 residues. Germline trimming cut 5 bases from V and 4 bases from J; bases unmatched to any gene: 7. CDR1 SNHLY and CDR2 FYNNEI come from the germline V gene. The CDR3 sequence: CASSIDRDGTGELFF. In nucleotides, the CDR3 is TGTGCCAGCAGTATAGACAGGGATGGCACCGGGGAGCTGTTTTTT.

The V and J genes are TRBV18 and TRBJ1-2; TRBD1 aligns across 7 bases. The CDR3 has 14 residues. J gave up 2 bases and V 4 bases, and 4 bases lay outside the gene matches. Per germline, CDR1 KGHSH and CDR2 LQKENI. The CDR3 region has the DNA TGTGCCAGCTCACTAGGACAGGCAAACTATGGCTACACCTTC. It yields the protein CASSLGQANYGYTF. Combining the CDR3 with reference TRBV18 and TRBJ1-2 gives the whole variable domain NAGVMQNPRHLVRRRGQEARLRCSPMKGHSHVYWYRQLPEEGLKFMVYLQKENIIDESGMPKERFSAEFPKEGPSILRIQQVVRGDSAAYFCASSLGQANYGYTFGSGTRLTVV.

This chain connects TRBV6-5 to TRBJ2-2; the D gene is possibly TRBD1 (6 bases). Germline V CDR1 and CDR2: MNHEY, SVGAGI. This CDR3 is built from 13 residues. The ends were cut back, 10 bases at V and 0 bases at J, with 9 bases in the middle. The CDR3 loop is CAIQGANTGELFF. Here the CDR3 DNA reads TGTGCCATACAGGGCGCGAACACCGGGGAGCTGTTTTTT.

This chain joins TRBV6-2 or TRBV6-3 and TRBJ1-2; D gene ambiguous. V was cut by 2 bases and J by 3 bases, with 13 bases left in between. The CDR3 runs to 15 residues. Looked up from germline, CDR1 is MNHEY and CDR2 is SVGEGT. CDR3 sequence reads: CASSYDNLWDYGYTF. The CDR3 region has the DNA TGTGCCAGCAGTTACGATAACCTCTGGGACTATGGCTACACCTTC.

The DNA of the CDR3 is TGTGCCAGTGGGGTGACAGGGGGACAAGGTACTGAAGCTTTCTTT. Encoded protein: CASGVTGGQGTEAFF. The genes are TRBV7-3 and TRBJ1-1; 9 nucleotides match TRBD1. The germline gives CDR1 SGHTA, CDR2 FQGTGA. The V and J ends lost 9 bases and 5 bases, in that order; junction bases with no gene match: 13. The length of the CDR3 is 15 residues.

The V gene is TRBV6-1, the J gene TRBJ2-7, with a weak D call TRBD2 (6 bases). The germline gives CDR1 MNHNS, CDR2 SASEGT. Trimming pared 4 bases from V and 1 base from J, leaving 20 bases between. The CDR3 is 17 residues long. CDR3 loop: CASSGGVVNLFSYEQYF. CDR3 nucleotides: TGTGCCAGCAGTGGGGGGGTGGTAAACCTTTTTTCCTACGAGCAGTACTTC.

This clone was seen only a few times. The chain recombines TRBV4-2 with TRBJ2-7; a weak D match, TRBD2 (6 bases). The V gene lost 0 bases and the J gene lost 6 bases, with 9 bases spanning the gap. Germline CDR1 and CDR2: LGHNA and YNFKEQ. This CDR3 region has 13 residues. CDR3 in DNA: TGTGCCAGCAGCCAAGATTTGGGGGGCGAGCAGTACTTC. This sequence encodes CASSQDLGGEQYF.

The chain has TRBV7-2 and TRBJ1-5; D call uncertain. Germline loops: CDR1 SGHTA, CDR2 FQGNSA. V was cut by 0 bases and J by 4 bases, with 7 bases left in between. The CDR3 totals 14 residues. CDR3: CASSLAASNQPQHF. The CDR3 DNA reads TGTGCCAGCAGCTTAGCGGCCAGTAATCAGCCCCAGCATTTT.

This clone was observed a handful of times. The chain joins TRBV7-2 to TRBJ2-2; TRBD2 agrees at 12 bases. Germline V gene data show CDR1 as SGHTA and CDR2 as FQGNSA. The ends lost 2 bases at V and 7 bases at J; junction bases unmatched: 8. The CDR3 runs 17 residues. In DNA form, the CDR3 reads TGTGCCAGCAGCTTACTTGCCCCGGGACTAGCGGGCGGGGAGCTGTTTTTT. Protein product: CASSLLAPGLAGGELFF.

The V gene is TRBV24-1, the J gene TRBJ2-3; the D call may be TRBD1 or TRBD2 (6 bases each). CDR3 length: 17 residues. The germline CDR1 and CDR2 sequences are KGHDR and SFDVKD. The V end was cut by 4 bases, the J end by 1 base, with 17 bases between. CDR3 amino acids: CATSDVRGTPGTDTQYF. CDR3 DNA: TGTGCCACCAGTGACGTGAGGGGGACTCCTGGCACAGATACGCAGTATTTT.

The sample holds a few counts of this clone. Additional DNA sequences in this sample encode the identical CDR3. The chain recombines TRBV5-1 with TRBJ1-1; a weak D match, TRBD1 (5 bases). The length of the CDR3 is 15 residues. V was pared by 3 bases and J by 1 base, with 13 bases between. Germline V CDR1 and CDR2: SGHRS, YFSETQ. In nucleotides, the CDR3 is TGCGCCAGCAGCTCCCAGGGCGGGGGGAACACTGAAGCTTTCTTT. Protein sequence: CASSSQGGGNTEAFF.

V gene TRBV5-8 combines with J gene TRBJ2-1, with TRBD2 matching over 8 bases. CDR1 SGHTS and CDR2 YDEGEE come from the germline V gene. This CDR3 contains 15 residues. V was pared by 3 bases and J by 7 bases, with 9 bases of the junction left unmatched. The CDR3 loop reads CASSSSGRRRNEQFF. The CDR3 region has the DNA TGTGCCAGCAGCTCGAGCGGGAGAAGAAGGAATGAGCAGTTCTTC.